The 18 T cell receptor beta chains in this list originate from one sample, sequenced in a study of Graves' ophthalmopathy and Graves' hyperthyroidism. Amplification targeted the TCR beta CDR3 regions, with RNA transcripts as the source material. First-round RT-PCR relied on HTBI primers, and a second-round multiplex PCR came next. TCRdb re-derived calls from the multiplex PCR reads in MiXCR, one entry per CDR3 protein. The sample includes 620,000 or so distinct CDR3 sequences, about a fifth of them seen just once. Material: peripheral blood. These receptors were taken from a woman between 18 and 29 years old with stable Graves' hyperthyroidism. Some clones in this sample may be carry-over from other donors' samples.

The chain carries TRBV6-1 and TRBJ2-6; unclear D gene. This CDR3 has 14 residues. Deletions cut 3 bases from V and 6 bases from J, with 9 bases between. Germline assignment: CDR1 MNHNS and CDR2 SASEGT. This chain's CDR3 is CASSDLTEANVLTF. CDR3 in DNA: TGTGCCAGCAGTGATCTTACCGAGGCCAACGTCCTGACTTTC.

The gene calls are TRBV13 and TRBJ2-5; TRBD2 matches 11 bases. CDR3 length: 17 residues. The V and J ends lost 5 bases and 5 bases, in that order; junction bases with no gene match: 13. Germline CDR1 and CDR2: PRHDT and FYEKMQ (reference sequence). CDR3 sequence: CASSKGLAEFGGETQYF. CDR3 coding DNA: TGTGCCAGCAGCAAGGGACTAGCGGAGTTTGGAGGGGAGACCCAGTACTTC.

Comments on this clonotype: This may be a read error, as it is one base from a much larger clone. The DNA of the CDR3 is TGTGCCACCAGCAGAGCGGTGGGGAGCGGGGTCTACAATGAGAAGTTCTTC. Translating gives CATSRAVGSGVYNEKFF. The chain has TRBV15 and TRBJ2-4; 7 nucleotides line up with TRBD2. This CDR3 region has 17 residues. CDR1 is LNHNV and CDR2 is YYDKDF in the germline V gene (reference sequence).

The chain recombines TRBV7-8 with TRBJ2-2, with 12 bases that match TRBD2. The CDR3 has 16 residues. The J segment lost 8 bases and the V segment lost 5 bases, leaving 9 bases of the junction unmatched. Germline loops: CDR1 SGHVS, CDR2 FQNEAQ. The CDR3 loop reads CASSVGLAGLSGELFF. The CDR3 DNA sequence: TGTGCCAGCAGCGTGGGACTAGCGGGCTTATCGGGGGAGCTGTTTTTT. The complete variable domain, with remaining parts taken from reference TRBV7-8 and TRBJ2-2, reads GAGVSQSPRYKVAKRGQDVALRCDPISGHVSLFWYQQALGQGPEFLTYFQNEAQLDKSGLPSDRFFAERPEGSVSTLKIQRTQQEDSAVYLCASSVGLAGLSGELFFGEGSRLTVL.

The V gene is TRBV6-1, the J gene TRBJ1-1; 7 bases agree with TRBD1. CDR3 length: 12 residues. Germline V lookup: CDR1 MNHNS, CDR2 SASEGT. With 6 bases clipped from V and 6 bases from J, the junction kept 4 bases outside the gene matches. As DNA, the CDR3 is TGTGCCAGCAGCGCTGACAGGGCTGAAGCTTTCTTT. Protein product: CASSADRAEAFF.

This clonotype was counted many times. J is TRBJ2-5 and V is TRBV20-1; no reliable D call. This CDR3 contains 13 residues. V lost 3 bases to trimming and J lost 2 bases, with 10 bases between them. CDR1 and CDR2 (germline): DFQATT, SNEGSKA (reference sequence). CDR3 nucleotide sequence: TGCAGTGCTAGTACTTGGGAACAAGAGACCCAGTACTTC. Translating it yields CSASTWEQETQYF.

The rearrangement uses TRBV25-1 and TRBJ1-6; tentative D call: TRBD1 (5 bases). V gave up 1 base and J gave up 7 bases, with 11 bases separating them. The CDR3 is made up of 15 amino acids. CDR1 MGHDK and CDR2 SYGVNS come from the germline V gene. In DNA, the CDR3 is TGTGCCAGCAGTGAATGGGGCAGCGACAATTCACCCCTCCACTTT. This sequence encodes CASSEWGSDNSPLHF.

This clonotype was counted between two and nine times. The rearrangement links TRBV2 to TRBJ2-7; the D call may be TRBD1 or TRBD2 (5 bases each). The length of the CDR3 is 13 residues. Germline V lookup: CDR1 SNHLY, CDR2 FYNNEI. V dropped 7 bases and J dropped 13 bases, with 23 bases sitting between them. DNA for the CDR3: TGTGCCAGCACTCTTAACCCCCGGGACGTATTTTACTTC. Translation gives CASTLNPRDVFYF.

V is TRBV27 and J is TRBJ2-7, with D possibly matching TRBD2 (6 bases). Germline CDR1 and CDR2: MNHEY and SMNVEV (reference sequence). Trimming removed 4 bases at V and 0 bases at J, with 13 bases between. This CDR3 is 15 amino acids long. The CDR3 DNA reads as TGTGCCAGCAGTTCTCTAGCGCCCAGCTCCTACGAGCAGTACTTC. It codes for CASSSLAPSSYEQYF.

This clonotype appeared many times. The chain uses TRBV12-3 or TRBV12-4 and TRBJ2-4; 7 bases map to TRBD1. With V trimmed by 3 bases and J by 7 bases, 3 bases remained unmatched. The CDR3 has 13 residues. The CDR3 DNA follows: TGTGCCAGCAGTTTCAGGGGACAGAACATTCAGTACTTC. Protein sequence: CASSFRGQNIQYF.

The V gene is TRBV6-1, the J gene TRBJ1-6, with TRBD1 matching 7 bases. V was clipped by 6 bases and J by 8 bases; unmatched bases: 10. CDR1 MNHNS and CDR2 SASEGT come from the germline V gene. The CDR3 has 15 amino acids. The CDR3 nucleotides read TGTGCCAGCAGGGGGGACAGTCACTTTTATTCACCCCTCCACTTT. Translated: CASRGDSHFYSPLHF.

With regard to this clonotype: This may stem from a read error, because a much larger clone lies one nucleotide away. No conserved phenylalanine or tryptophan is present at the end of the CDR3, so a read error is the likely explanation. The rearrangement uses TRBV3-1 and TRBJ1-1; 7 positions agree with TRBD1. The germline CDR1 and CDR2 sequences are LGHDT and YNNKEL (reference sequence). CDR3 length equals 13 residues. The V gene end was trimmed by 4 bases and the J gene end by 4 bases; junction bases not matched to a gene: 3. The CDR3 loop is CASSPTGITEAFL. The CDR3 DNA follows: TGTGCCAGCAGCCCGACAGGGATCACTGAAGCTTTCCTT.

This clonotype came up many times. This rearrangement joins TRBV11-2 to TRBJ1-2; maybe TRBD1 (5 bases). The CDR3 runs to 12 residues. Germline-derived CDR1 and CDR2 are SGHAT and FQNNGV. The ends were cut back, 2 bases at V and 11 bases at J, with 12 bases in the middle. CDR3 region: CASSLSQGSYTF. CDR3 in DNA: TGTGCCAGCAGCTTATCGCAGGGCAGTTACACCTTC.

This clonotype has a count of ten or more. The chain uses TRBV12-3 or TRBV12-4 and TRBJ1-5; possibly TRBD1 for D (6 bases). Trimming took 5 bases from V and 0 from J, leaving 14 bases between them. This CDR3 contains 16 residues. This chain's CDR3 is CASSSLGGNSNQPQHF. The CDR3 coding sequence is TGTGCCAGCAGTAGCCTCGGGGGCAATAGCAATCAGCCCCAGCATTTT.

This chain uses TRBV28 with TRBJ2-7; TRBD2 matches at 7 bases. Per germline, CDR1 MDHEN and CDR2 SYDVKM. CDR3 length: 16 residues. The V segment lost 1 base and the J segment 5 bases; nucleotides outside the gene matches: 11. For the CDR3, the DNA is TGTGCCAGCAGTTTATACCGGGGGGAGGCATTCAACGAGCAGTACTTC. Encoded protein: CASSLYRGEAFNEQYF.

The chain carries TRBV19 and TRBJ1-1; 9 bases map to TRBD1. Germline V CDR1 and CDR2: LNHDA, SQIVND (reference sequence). The CDR3 covers 13 residues. V shed 5 bases, J shed 5 bases, and the junction held 3 bases outside the gene matches. As DNA, the CDR3 is TGTGCCAGTAGTGGACAGGGGAAGACTGAAGCTTTCTTT. Translating gives CASSGQGKTEAFF.

This clonotype was seen ten or more times. The rearrangement links TRBV6-1 to TRBJ1-1; D not resolved. Germline V gene lookup returns CDR1 MNHNS and CDR2 SASEGT. The CDR3 has 13 residues. Trimming took 6 bases from V and 4 from J, leaving 12 bases between them. The CDR3 nucleotides are TGTGCCAGCAGCGATGGACGGGCCACTGAAGCTTTCTTT. Residues: CASSDGRATEAFF.

This clonotype occurred many times. V usage is TRBV19 and J usage is TRBJ1-5; 8 bases are a match to TRBD1. The CDR3 spans 16 residues. J lost 6 bases, V lost 4 bases, and 11 bases had no gene match. The germline CDR1 and CDR2 sequences are LNHDA and SQIVND (reference sequence). CDR3 loop: CASSTSDRERTQPQHF. CDR3 coding DNA: TGTGCCAGTAGTACCTCGGACAGGGAAAGGACTCAGCCCCAGCATTTT.